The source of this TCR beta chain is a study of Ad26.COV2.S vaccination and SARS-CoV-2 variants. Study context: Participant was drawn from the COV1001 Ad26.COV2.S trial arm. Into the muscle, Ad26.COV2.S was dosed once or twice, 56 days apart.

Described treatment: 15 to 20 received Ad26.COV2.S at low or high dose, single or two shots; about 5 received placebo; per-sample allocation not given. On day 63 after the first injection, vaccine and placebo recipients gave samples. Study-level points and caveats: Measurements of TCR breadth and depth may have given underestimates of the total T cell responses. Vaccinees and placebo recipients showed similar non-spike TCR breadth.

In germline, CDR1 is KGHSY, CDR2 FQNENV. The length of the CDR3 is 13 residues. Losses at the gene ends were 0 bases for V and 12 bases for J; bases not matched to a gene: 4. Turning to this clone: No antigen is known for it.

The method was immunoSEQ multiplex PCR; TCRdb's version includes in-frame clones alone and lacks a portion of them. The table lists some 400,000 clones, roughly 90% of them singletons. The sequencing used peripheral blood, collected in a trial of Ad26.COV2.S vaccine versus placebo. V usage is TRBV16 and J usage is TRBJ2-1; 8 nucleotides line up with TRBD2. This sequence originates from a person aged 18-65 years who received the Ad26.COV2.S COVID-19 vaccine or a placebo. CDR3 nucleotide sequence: TGTGCCAGCAGCCAATCCCGGGAGGGCCCGCAGTTCTTC. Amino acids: CASSQSREGPQFF.